The T cell receptor beta chain described here comes from a study of shared clonotypes between healthy human individuals. Study summary: The plates for each donor numbered three CD4 naive, three CD4 memory, two CD8 naive and one CD8 memory.

Terminally differentiated effector memory CD45RA+ cells were left out of the naive CD8 fraction, which was CD45RO-negative and positively selected for CCR7. Assay used: immunoSEQ multiplex PCR; TCRdb lists only in-frame clones, some missing. This table holds hundreds of thousands of clones, 90% to 97% found once. The CDR3 is 12 amino acids. CDR1 and CDR2 (germline): MNHNY, SVGAGI (reference sequence). V lost 6 bases, J lost 10 bases, and 14 bases lay in between. The genes are TRBV6-6 and TRBJ2-3, with a tentative D call TRBD1 (5 bases). Sequenced material: naive CD8+ T cells sorted from blood. This clonotype originated in a woman in her 30s in good health. The CDR3 nucleotides are TGTGCCAGCAGCTCAGGGAAGGGTCCGCAGTATTTT. As protein: CASSSGKGPQYF.